This T cell receptor beta chain was obtained from a study of shared T cell receptors in the human thymus. Per germline, CDR1 MNHEY and CDR2 SMNVEV (reference sequence). The V segment lost 5 bases and the J segment 4 bases; nucleotides outside the gene matches: 9. There are 17 residues in the CDR3. TCRdb's table, derived via immunoSEQ multiplex PCR, lists solely in-frame clones and lacks some. This repertoire shows roughly 700,000 clones, over 75% found once; its top ten account for 0.01%. These records were also assigned to another study, of human thymus T cells. That study reports: Having corrective surgery for congenital heart defects, healthy Finnish infants were the ones who donated. Resections from corrective heart surgery supplied the thymus tissue. In thymic and blood repertoires alike, V and J usage looked biased.

The specimen sequenced was thymocytes. The TCR originated in a boy in the first two years of life with a congenital heart defect. J is TRBJ2-3 and V is TRBV27; TRBD2 matches 13 bases. DNA of the CDR3: TGTGCCAGCAGTCTAGGACTAGCGGGAGTGGGGCCAGATACGCAGTATTTT. Its protein product is CASSLGLAGVGPDTQYF.